This T cell receptor (beta chain) was captured in a study of T-cell reconstitution after alpha-beta-depleted transplantation in children. Unique molecular identifiers were used in preparing the TCRbeta library. TCRdb reprocessed the PCR reads via MiXCR and lists one record per CDR3 protein. Of over 400,000 distinct CDR3 sequences listed, under 15% are singletons. Trimming left V 1 base short and J 7 bases short, with 10 bases between. Looked up from germline, CDR1 is MNHEY and CDR2 is SVGAGI. CDR3 length equals 14 residues. The receptor's source is a human donor who donated a stem cell graft to a child with combined immunodeficiency. The chain couples TRBV6-5 to TRBJ2-2; D possibly corresponds to TRBD1 (6 bases). The input for sequencing was PBMCs from the stem cell graft donor, taken from the stem cell graft. CDR3 in DNA: TGTGCCAGCAGTTACTGGGGGCGCAACGGGGAGCTGTTTTTT. Its translation is CASSYWGRNGELFF.